The 15 T cell receptor beta chains below come from one sample, sequenced in a study of radiotherapy plus CTLA-4 blockade in lung cancer (dated by TCRdb to 2016 to 2019). The library was made by the immunoSEQ multiplex PCR assay. TCRdb mirrors the immuneACCESS table, restricted to in-frame sequences. Some clones are absent from its copies; in checked studies, under half trace to an unresolved V gene, and the reason for the others is unknown. In this sample the table shows over 80,000 clones, around 83% of which occur a single time. The ten largest clones represent around 0.76% of the sample. The specimen was peripheral blood, collected from a patient treated with radiotherapy plus ipilimumab. The receptors come from a human donor with non-small cell lung cancer who had stable disease on radiotherapy plus ipilimumab.

The rearrangement links TRBV30 to TRBJ2-5, with D possibly TRBD2 on 6 matching bases. The V end was cut by 5 bases, the J end by 3 bases, with 16 bases between. CDR3 length: 14 residues. In germline, CDR1 is GTSNPN, CDR2 SVGIG (reference sequence). The CDR3 is CAWSGGLGEETQYF. The CDR3, as DNA: TGTGCCTGGTCCGGGGGTCTTGGGGAAGAGACCCAGTACTTC.

The chain links TRBV5-6 to TRBJ2-1; maybe TRBD2 (5 bases). Germline V CDR1 and CDR2: SGHDT, YYEEEE. Deletions cut 4 bases from V and 8 bases from J, with 10 bases between. CDR3 length equals 12 residues. DNA for the CDR3: TGTGCCAGCAGCGCAGAGGAGGATGAGCAGTTCTTC. Translation gives CASSAEEDEQFF.

This chain joins TRBV28 and TRBJ2-6, with 8 nucleotides matching TRBD2. V was clipped by 8 bases and J by 0 bases; unmatched bases: 12. CDR1 MDHEN and CDR2 SYDVKM come from the germline V gene. The CDR3 extends over 18 amino acids. The CDR3 loop reads CASPSPIAGNSGANVLTF. Written as DNA, the CDR3 is TGTGCCAGCCCTTCCCCCATAGCGGGAAACTCTGGGGCCAACGTCCTGACTTTC.

The J gene is TRBJ2-7, the V gene TRBV2; the match to TRBD1 covers 9 bases. Germline CDR1 is SNHLY and CDR2 is FYNNEI. This CDR3 comprises 15 residues. The trim removed 8 bases at V and 5 bases at J, leaving 13 bases unmatched. Here the CDR3 reads CASGSTGGGVNEQYF. The CDR3 region has the DNA TGTGCCAGCGGGTCGACAGGGGGAGGAGTAAACGAGCAGTACTTC.

CDR3 coding DNA: TGTGCCAGCAGCTCCGGACAGGGCGATAGCAATCAGCCCCAGCATTTT. Protein: CASSSGQGDSNQPQHF. This sequence joins TRBV28 and TRBJ1-5; 8 bases fit TRBD1. Trimming removed 6 bases from V and 0 bases from J; junction bases left unmatched: 7. This CDR3 is built from 16 residues. Looked up from germline, CDR1 is MDHEN and CDR2 is SYDVKM.

CDR3 coding DNA: TGTGCCAGCAGCCCCTGGACTGGCTTGGGCGGCTACACCTTC. Protein product: CASSPWTGLGGYTF. This chain uses TRBV5-4 with TRBJ1-2; D is ambiguous. The CDR3 length is 14 residues. Trimming took off 4 bases at V and 8 bases at J, with 18 bases between the two ends. CDR1 and CDR2 (germline): SGHNT, YYREEE (reference sequence).

This sequence joins TRBV27 and TRBJ2-1; 7 bases match TRBD1. CDR1 and CDR2 (germline): MNHEY, SMNVEV (reference sequence). The length of the CDR3 is 15 residues. The V segment lost 6 bases and the J segment 4 bases; nucleotides outside the gene matches: 9. The chain's CDR3 is CASRTGSSFYNEQFF. The CDR3 DNA reads TGTGCCAGCAGGACAGGGTCTTCCTTTTACAATGAGCAGTTCTTC.

This CDR3 is CASSFPGTGSYEQYF. Here the CDR3 DNA reads TGTGCCAGCAGTTTCCCCGGGACAGGCTCCTACGAGCAGTACTTC. The rearrangement links TRBV5-4 to TRBJ2-7; 8 positions agree with TRBD1. With V trimmed by 5 bases and J by 0 bases, 7 bases remained unmatched. Germline CDR1 is SGHNT and CDR2 is YYREEE (reference sequence). The CDR3 sequence is 15 residues long.

The chain links TRBV9 to TRBJ1-3; D is perhaps TRBD1 (5 bases). Germline CDR1 is SGDLS and CDR2 is YYNGEE. The CDR3 sequence is 14 residues long. V was shortened by 4 bases and J by 2 bases, with 10 bases between the two germline ends. Written as DNA, the CDR3 is TGTGCCAGCAGCCCCGCGGGGCCTGGAAACACCATATATTTT. It codes for CASSPAGPGNTIYF.

The J gene is TRBJ1-5, the V gene TRBV19; TRBD1 might be the D (5 bases). Germline CDR1 is LNHDA and CDR2 is SQIVND (reference sequence). The CDR3 totals 14 residues. Between the trimmed V and J ends, which lost 11 bases and 0 bases, there was a span of 14 bases. CDR3: CASGRGYSNQPQHF. CDR3 nucleotide sequence: TGTGCCTCAGGAAGGGGCTATAGCAATCAGCCCCAGCATTTT.

J is TRBJ1-1 and V is TRBV5-1; 8 positions match TRBD1. V lost 7 bases to trimming and J lost 4 bases; unmatched junction nucleotides: 6. The CDR3 loop spans 13 amino acids. Germline V gene sequence: CDR1 SGHRS, CDR2 YFSETQ. The CDR3 region is CASGKQGGTEAFF. In DNA, the CDR3 is TGCGCCAGCGGCAAACAGGGGGGCACTGAAGCTTTCTTT. Variable domain in full (rest from reference TRBV5-1 and TRBJ1-1): KAGVTQTPRYLIKTRGQQVTLSCSPISGHRSVSWYQQTPGQGLQFLFEYFSETQRNKGNFPGRFSGRQFSNSRSEMNVSTLELGDSALYLCASGKQGGTEAFFGQGTRLTVV.

This chain uses TRBV2 with TRBJ1-1, with D uncertain. V gave up 11 bases and J gave up 4 bases, with 11 bases separating them. Germline CDR1 is SNHLY and CDR2 is FYNNEI. The CDR3 has 11 amino acids. The CDR3 coding sequence is TGTGCCCTTAACCGGGGCACTGAAGCTTTCTTT. This codes for CALNRGTEAFF.

The CDR3 coding sequence is TGTGCCTCCACGAAGACTAGCGGGGGGTTCCAAGAGACCCAGTACTTC. Translation: CASTKTSGGFQETQYF. V usage is TRBV5-6 and J usage is TRBJ2-5, with 13 bases matching TRBD2. Germline trimming cut 10 bases from V and 1 base from J; bases unmatched to any gene: 10. CDR3 size: 16 residues. CDR1 and CDR2 from the germline V gene are SGHDT and YYEEEE.

This clone was seen only a few times. The gene calls are TRBV6-4 and TRBJ1-2; D not resolved. Germline V CDR1 and CDR2: MRHNA, SNTAGT. The CDR3 totals 12 residues. V was trimmed by 2 bases and J by 8 bases, leaving 9 bases between them. CDR3 in amino acids: CASSDGFRGYTF. As DNA, the CDR3 is TGTGCCAGCAGTGACGGGTTTCGCGGCTACACCTTC.

The V and J genes are TRBV7-2 and TRBJ1-1; D ambiguous. Germline-derived CDR1 and CDR2 are SGHTA and FQGNSA. Trimming took 6 bases from V and 0 from J, leaving 11 bases between them. There are 14 residues in the CDR3. CDR3 nucleotides: TGTGCCAGCAGACCGGGAGGGCTGAACACTGAAGCTTTCTTT. Its translation is CASRPGGLNTEAFF.